These T cell receptor beta chains were read from a single sample in a study of shared clonotypes between healthy human individuals. Some clones are missing from TCRdb's copy, which holds only in-frame ones; the method was immunoSEQ multiplex PCR. The table includes over 2 million clones, roughly 94% detected once. The sequenced material came from naive CD4+ T cells sorted from blood. These receptors were taken from a man in his late teens or twenties in good health. Each CDR3 is given with its conserved first and last residue. A D gene is named only where the DNA matches it firmly. Some rows have no size entry. The others give once, few or many, or a class for an expanded clone.

TRBV7-3	TRBJ2-3	TRBD2	.	TGTGCCAGCAGCTCTCCCGGACTAGCGGCAGATACGCAGTATTTT	CASSSPGLAADTQYF
TRBV11-2	TRBJ1-2	TRBD1	.	TGTGCCAGCAGCTTAGCCACAGGGGGGGTCTATGGCTACACCTTC	CASSLATGGVYGYTF
TRBV2	TRBJ1-4	.	.	TGTGCCAGCAGTGCCGGGGGGAAGACTAATGAAAAACTGTTTTTT	CASSAGGKTNEKLFF
TRBV20-1	TRBJ1-6	.	.	TGCAGTGCTAGCCCCAATTCACCCCTCCACTTT	CSASPNSPLHF
TRBV25-1	TRBJ2-3	TRBD1	once	TGTGCCAGCAGTCCAACAGGGGTTTTAGATACGCAGTATTTT	CASSPTGVLDTQYF
TRBV27	TRBJ1-6	.	.	TGTGCCAGCAGTTTACGGCAGGGTGCACATTCACCCCTCCACTTT	CASSLRQGAHSPLHF
TRBV30	TRBJ1-3	.	.	TGTGCCTGGAGTGTCGGGAATGAGGGCCTTAACACCATATATTTT	CAWSVGNEGLNTIYF
TRBV19	TRBJ2-7	.	.	TGTGCCAGTAGTATAGCACGAGCCCGCCGCTACGAGCAGTACTTC	CASSIARARRYEQYF
TRBV6-1	TRBJ2-1	.	.	TGTGCCAGCAGTGATACAGAGGGGTTCTTC	CASSDTEGFF
TRBV10-2	TRBJ2-3	TRBD1	.	TGCGCCAGCAGTGACGGGACAGGGCTTCCAGATACGCAGTATTTT	CASSDGTGLPDTQYF
TRBV7-8	TRBJ1-1	TRBD1	.	TGTGCCAGCACCCAGTACAGGGGGAACACTGAAGCTTTCTTT	CASTQYRGNTEAFF
TRBV18	TRBJ1-5	TRBD1	.	TGTGCCAGCTCACCGACAGGGAGCCATCAGCCCCAGCATTTT	CASSPTGSHQPQHF
TRBV9	TRBJ1-2	.	.	TGTGCCAGCAGCGCCGATTGGGGCCTACCAAGAGCCTTC	CASSADWGLPRAF
TRBV6-1	TRBJ2-1	TRBD1	.	TGTGCCAGCAGTGGGCGGACAGGAGCCTACAATGAGCAGTTCTTC	CASSGRTGAYNEQFF
TRBV12-5	TRBJ2-7	TRBD2	.	TGTGCTAGTGGCTCGGGACTAGCGGGAGCCTACGAGCAGTACTTC	CASGSGLAGAYEQYF
TRBV25-1	TRBJ1-5	.	.	TGTGCCAGCAGTCAGACAGGCTACAATCAGCCCCAGCATTTT	CASSQTGYNQPQHF
TRBV2	TRBJ1-5	.	.	TGTGCCAGCCAGTTGGGTCAGGTGGCCAATCAGCCCCAGCATTTT	CASQLGQVANQPQHF
TRBV10-3	TRBJ2-3	.	.	TGTGCCATCAGTGAGTCGGCGGATACGCAGTATTTT	CAISESADTQYF
TRBV2	TRBJ2-1	.	.	TGTGCCAGCAGCACGTTCACGCTTGAGCAGTTCTTC	CASSTFTLEQFF
TRBV5-6	TRBJ2-1	TRBD1	.	TGTGCCAGCAGCTTTGGAGACAGGGAAGGGCGGGAGCAGTTCTTC	CASSFGDREGREQFF
TRBV19	TRBJ2-3	TRBD1	.	TGTGCCAGTAGTATCGAGGGGGCCCGTACAGATACGCAGTATTTT	CASSIEGARTDTQYF
TRBV6-1	TRBJ1-2	.	.	TGTGCCAGCAGTGAAGCGCCAGGGACCCCTAACTATGGCTACACCTTC	CASSEAPGTPNYGYTF
TRBV11-3	TRBJ2-2	TRBD2	.	TGTGCCAGCAGCTTACAGGGAGGGTCCGGGGAGCTGTTTTTT	CASSLQGGSGELFF
TRBV7-6	TRBJ2-1	TRBD2	.	TGTGCCAGCAGCTTAGAGTCGGTAGCGGGGGTTCCGTCCTACAATGAGCAGTTCTTC	CASSLESVAGVPSYNEQFF
TRBV27	TRBJ1-5	.	.	TGTGCCAGCAGTTCGGGGGTGGTCAGGCAGCCCCAGCATTTT	CASSSGVVRQPQHF
TRBV30	TRBJ1-6	.	.	TGTGCCTGGAGTGTACAGGGTCGGTCCTATAATTCACCCCTCCACTTT	CAWSVQGRSYNSPLHF
TRBV5-1	TRBJ2-5	TRBD2	.	TGCGCCAGCAGCTTTTTAACTAGCGTCCAAGAGACCCAGTACTTC	CASSFLTSVQETQYF
TRBV29-1	TRBJ2-3	.	.	TGCAGCGTTACGCCCCCCTCCCCGAGCACAGATACGCAGTATTTT	CSVTPPSPSTDTQYF
TRBV9	TRBJ2-2	.	.	TGTGCCAGCACCGTTGGGGCGGTGAACACCGGGGAGCTGTTTTTT	CASTVGAVNTGELFF
TRBV19	TRBJ2-7	.	.	TGTGCCAGTAGTATAACGTCAGGGAATTCCTACGAGCAGTACTTC	CASSITSGNSYEQYF
TRBV6-6	TRBJ2-7	TRBD1	.	TGTGCCTCAAGGCGGGACAGGGAGTTCTCCTACGAGCAGTACTTC	CASRRDREFSYEQYF
TRBV5-4	TRBJ2-7	.	.	TGTGCCAGCAGCTTGGACCGGGGTTCTTACGAGCAGTACTTC	CASSLDRGSYEQYF
TRBV6-5	TRBJ1-1	.	.	TGTGCCAGCAGTTACTCGGCTACAGGGTGGAACACTGAAGCTTTCTTT	CASSYSATGWNTEAFF
TRBV5-1	TRBJ2-5	TRBD2	once	TGCGCCAGCAGCTTGACTAGCGGGGGGTCAGGAGAGACCCAGTACTTC	CASSLTSGGSGETQYF
TRBV1	TRBJ2-1	.	once	TGCACCAGCAGCCAGAGGGTGCGGGAGGGCGGCTATTCCAATGAGCAGTTCTTC	CTSSQRVREGGYSNEQFF
TRBV5-1	TRBJ1-5	.	.	TGCGCCAGCAGCTTGACAGGGATGGGGGATCAGCCCCAGCATTTT	CASSLTGMGDQPQHF
TRBV10-2	TRBJ1-5	.	.	TGCGCCAGCAGTGAGATAGGCTCAGAAGGGAGTCAGCCCCAGCATTTT	CASSEIGSEGSQPQHF
TRBV30	TRBJ2-5	.	.	TGTGCCTGGAGCTCAAAAGAGACCCAGTACTTC	CAWSSKETQYF
TRBV6-6	TRBJ1-4	.	.	TGTGCCAGCAGCCTACAGGGTCGGAATGAAAAACTGTTTTTT	CASSLQGRNEKLFF
TRBV7-2	TRBJ1-3	.	.	TGTGCCAGCAGCTTAGCGGTTCCATCGGGAGGTGGAAACACCATATATTTT	CASSLAVPSGGGNTIYF
TRBV18	TRBJ1-1	.	once	TGTGCCAGCGCATCAGTGAACACTGAAGCTTTCTTT	CASASVNTEAFF
TRBV2	TRBJ2-3	TRBD1	.	TGTGCCAGCAGTGAAGGGACAGGGAAAACAGATACGCAGTATTTT	CASSEGTGKTDTQYF
TRBV5-1	TRBJ1-4	.	.	TGCGCCAGCAGCACAACACCTAATGAAAAACTGTTTTTT	CASSTTPNEKLFF
TRBV19	TRBJ1-1	.	.	TGTGCCAGTAGTACCTCAGGGAACACTGAAGCTTTCTTT	CASSTSGNTEAFF
TRBV6-1	TRBJ2-7	.	.	TGTGCCAGCACCGAGTATTGGACGGGAGACTACGAGCAGTACTTC	CASTEYWTGDYEQYF
TRBV4-3	TRBJ1-1	TRBD1	.	TGCGCCAGCAGCCAAGACCTCCCTGGGACAGGGGTGAGGGCTGAAGCTTTCTTT	CASSQDLPGTGVRAEAFF
TRBV5-1	TRBJ2-2	TRBD2	.	TGCGCCAGCAGCCCGCGCGGGGGGAACACCGGGGAGCTGTTTTTT	CASSPRGGNTGELFF
TRBV6-1	TRBJ1-2	.	.	TGTGCCAGCAGTGAAGCCCCGGGTAACTATGGCTACACCTTC	CASSEAPGNYGYTF
TRBV19	TRBJ2-7	.	once	TGTGCCAGTAGTACTCTTAGCGGCCGGTCCTACGAGCAGTACTTC	CASSTLSGRSYEQYF
TRBV6-6	TRBJ2-5	.	.	TGTGCCAGCAGTTACTCTGCCAGCGTGGAGACCCAGTACTTC	CASSYSASVETQYF
TRBV30	TRBJ2-6	.	once	TGTGCCTGGAGTGTAAGAGCTGGGGCCAACGTCCTGACTTTC	CAWSVRAGANVLTF
TRBV6-6	TRBJ2-3	TRBD2	.	TGTGCCAGCTCGGCCGCGGGAGGGACAGATACGCAGTATTTT	CASSAAGGTDTQYF
TRBV5-1	TRBJ1-4	.	.	TGCGCCAGCAGCTTGGGGGTGATTAATGAAAAACTGTTTTTT	CASSLGVINEKLFF
TRBV5-1	TRBJ1-1	.	.	TGCGCCAGCAGCTCGGAAGGGCCTGAAGCTTTCTTT	CASSSEGPEAFF
TRBV5-4	TRBJ2-3	.	.	TGTGCCAGCAGCTTGGAAGCGCTAAGCACAGATACGCAGTATTTT	CASSLEALSTDTQYF
TRBV10-3	TRBJ1-2	.	few	TGTGCCATCAGTGAGTCTGCTAACTATGGCTACACCTTC	CAISESANYGYTF
TRBV15	TRBJ1-1	.	.	TGTGCCACCAGCAGAGATCGATTCGGTGAAGCTTTCTTT	CATSRDRFGEAFF
TRBV9	TRBJ2-7	TRBD1	.	TGTGCCAGCAGCGCTGGGACAGGGGTTTCCTACGAGCAGTACTTC	CASSAGTGVSYEQYF
TRBV10-3	TRBJ1-1	.	.	TGTGCCACTTGGGGCTGGAACAACACTGAAGCTTTCTTT	CATWGWNNTEAFF